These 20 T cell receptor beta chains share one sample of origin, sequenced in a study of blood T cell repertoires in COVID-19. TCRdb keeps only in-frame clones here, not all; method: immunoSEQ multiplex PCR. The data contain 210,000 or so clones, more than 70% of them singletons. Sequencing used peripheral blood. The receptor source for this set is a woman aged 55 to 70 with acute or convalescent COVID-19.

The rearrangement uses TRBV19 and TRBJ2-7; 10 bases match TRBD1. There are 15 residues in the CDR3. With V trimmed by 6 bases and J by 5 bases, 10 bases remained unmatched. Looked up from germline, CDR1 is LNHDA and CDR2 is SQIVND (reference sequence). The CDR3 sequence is CASRMRGQGSDEQYF. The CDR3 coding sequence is TGTGCCAGTAGAATGAGGGGACAGGGGAGCGACGAGCAGTACTTC.

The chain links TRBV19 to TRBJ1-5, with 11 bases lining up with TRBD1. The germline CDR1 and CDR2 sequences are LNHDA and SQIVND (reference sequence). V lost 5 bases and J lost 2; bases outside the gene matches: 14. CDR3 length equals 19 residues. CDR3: CASSFSGQGGNYGNQPQHF. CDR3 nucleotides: TGTGCCAGTAGTTTTTCGGGACAGGGGGGGAATTACGGCAATCAGCCCCAGCATTTT. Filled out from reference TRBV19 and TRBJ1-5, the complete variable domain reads DGGITQSPKYLFRKEGQNVTLSCEQNLNHDAMYWYRQDPGQGLRLIYYSQIVNDFQKGDIAEGYSVSREKKESFPLTVTSAQKNPTAFYLCASSFSGQGGNYGNQPQHFGDGTRLSIL.

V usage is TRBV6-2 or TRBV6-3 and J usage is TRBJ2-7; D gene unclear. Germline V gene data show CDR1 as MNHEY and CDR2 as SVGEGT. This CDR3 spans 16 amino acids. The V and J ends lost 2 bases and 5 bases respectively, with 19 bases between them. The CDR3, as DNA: TGTGCCAGCAGTTACACAGACCCCCTGCCGACCCACGAGCAGTACTTC. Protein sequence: CASSYTDPLPTHEQYF.

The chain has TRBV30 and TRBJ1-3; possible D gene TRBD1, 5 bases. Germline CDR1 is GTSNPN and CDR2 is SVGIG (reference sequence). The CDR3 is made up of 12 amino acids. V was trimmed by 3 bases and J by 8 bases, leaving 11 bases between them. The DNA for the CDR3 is TGTGCCTGGAGCGAGATAGGGGACACCATATATTTT. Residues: CAWSEIGDTIYF.

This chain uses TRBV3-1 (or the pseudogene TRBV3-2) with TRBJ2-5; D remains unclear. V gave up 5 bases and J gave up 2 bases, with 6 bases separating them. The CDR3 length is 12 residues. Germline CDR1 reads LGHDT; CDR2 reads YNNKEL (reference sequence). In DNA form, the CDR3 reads TGTGCCAGCAGCTTCAGGCAAGAGACCCAGTACTTC. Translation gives CASSFRQETQYF.

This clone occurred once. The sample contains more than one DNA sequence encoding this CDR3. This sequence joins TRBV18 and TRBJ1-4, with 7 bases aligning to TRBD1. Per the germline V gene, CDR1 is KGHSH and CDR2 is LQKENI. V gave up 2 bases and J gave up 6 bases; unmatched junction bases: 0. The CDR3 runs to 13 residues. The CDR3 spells CASSPDRDEKLFF. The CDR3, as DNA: TGTGCCAGCTCACCAGACAGGGATGAAAAACTGTTTTTT.

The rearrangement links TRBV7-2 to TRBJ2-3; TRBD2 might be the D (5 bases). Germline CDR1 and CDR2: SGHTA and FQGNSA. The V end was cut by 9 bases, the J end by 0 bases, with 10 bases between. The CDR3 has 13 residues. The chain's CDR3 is CASFSASTDTQYF. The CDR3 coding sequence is TGTGCCAGTTTTAGCGCGAGCACAGATACGCAGTATTTT.

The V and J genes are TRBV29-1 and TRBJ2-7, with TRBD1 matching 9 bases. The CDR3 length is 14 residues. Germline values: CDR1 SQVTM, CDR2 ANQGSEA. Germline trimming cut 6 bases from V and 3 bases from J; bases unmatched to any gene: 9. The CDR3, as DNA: TGCAGCGTAAACGACAGGGGGGTTTACTACGAGCAGTACTTC. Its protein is CSVNDRGVYYEQYF.

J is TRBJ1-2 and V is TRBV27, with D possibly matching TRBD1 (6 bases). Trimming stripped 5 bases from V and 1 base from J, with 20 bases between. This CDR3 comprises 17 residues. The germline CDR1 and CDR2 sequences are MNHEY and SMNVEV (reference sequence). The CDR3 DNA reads TGTGCCAGCAGTGCTACAGGGTTTGGGAGGGATAACTATGGCTACACCTTC. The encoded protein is CASSATGFGRDNYGYTF.

In DNA form, the CDR3 reads TGTGCCAGCAGCTTGCCAGTTAATTCACCCCTCCACTTT. Translated, it gives CASSLPVNSPLHF. V gene TRBV5-6 combines with J gene TRBJ1-6; D unclear. CDR1 is SGHDT, CDR2 YYEEEE, per germline. This CDR3 contains 13 residues. Trimming took off 1 base at V and 6 bases at J, with 5 bases between the two ends.

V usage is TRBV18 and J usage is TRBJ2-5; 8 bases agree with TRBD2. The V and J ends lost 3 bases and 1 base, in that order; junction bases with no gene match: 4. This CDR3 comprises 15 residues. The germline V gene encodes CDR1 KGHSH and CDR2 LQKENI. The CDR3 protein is CASSPNGRAQETQYF. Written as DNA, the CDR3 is TGTGCCAGCTCACCGAACGGGAGGGCCCAAGAGACCCAGTACTTC.

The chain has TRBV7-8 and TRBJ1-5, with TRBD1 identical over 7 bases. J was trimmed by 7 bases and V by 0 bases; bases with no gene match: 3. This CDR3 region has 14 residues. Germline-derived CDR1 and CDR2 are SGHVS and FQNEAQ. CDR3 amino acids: CASSLARQGQPQHF. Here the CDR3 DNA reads TGTGCCAGCAGCTTAGCCCGACAGGGACAGCCCCAGCATTTT.

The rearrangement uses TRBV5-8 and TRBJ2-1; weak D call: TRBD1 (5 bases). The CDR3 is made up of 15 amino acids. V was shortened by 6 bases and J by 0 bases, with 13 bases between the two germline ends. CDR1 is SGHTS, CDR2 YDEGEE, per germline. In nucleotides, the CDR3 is TGTGCCAGCATCAAAGGGGCAAGCTCCTACAATGAGCAGTTCTTC. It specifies CASIKGASSYNEQFF.

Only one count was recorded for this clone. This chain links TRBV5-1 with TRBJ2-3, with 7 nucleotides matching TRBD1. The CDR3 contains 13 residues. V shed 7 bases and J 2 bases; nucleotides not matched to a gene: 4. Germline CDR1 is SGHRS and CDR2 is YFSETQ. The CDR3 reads CASSQGDTDTQYF. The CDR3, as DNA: TGCGCCAGCTCCCAGGGGGACACAGATACGCAGTATTTT. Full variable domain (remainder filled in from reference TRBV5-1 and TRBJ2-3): KAGVTQTPRYLIKTRGQQVTLSCSPISGHRSVSWYQQTPGQGLQFLFEYFSETQRNKGNFPGRFSGRQFSNSRSEMNVSTLELGDSALYLCASSQGDTDTQYFGPGTRLTVL.

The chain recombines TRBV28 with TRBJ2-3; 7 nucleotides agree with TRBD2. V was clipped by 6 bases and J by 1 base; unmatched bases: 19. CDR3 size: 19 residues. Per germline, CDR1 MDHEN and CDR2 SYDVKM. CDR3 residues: CASSSLDGAGVSGTDTQYF. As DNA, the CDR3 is TGTGCCAGCAGCTCCCTGGACGGGGCGGGAGTCAGCGGCACAGATACGCAGTATTTT.

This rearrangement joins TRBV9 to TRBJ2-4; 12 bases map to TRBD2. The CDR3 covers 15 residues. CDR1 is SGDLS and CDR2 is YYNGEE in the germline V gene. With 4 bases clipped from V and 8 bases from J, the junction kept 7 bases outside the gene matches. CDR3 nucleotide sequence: TGTGCCAGCAGCCCCCCACTAGCGGGGGGTGACATTCAGTACTTC. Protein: CASSPPLAGGDIQYF.

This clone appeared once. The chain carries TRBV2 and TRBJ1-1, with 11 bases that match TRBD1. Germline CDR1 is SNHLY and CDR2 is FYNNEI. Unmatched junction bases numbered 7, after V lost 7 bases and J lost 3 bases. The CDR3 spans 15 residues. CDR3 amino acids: CASKQGQGVYTEAFF. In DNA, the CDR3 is TGTGCCAGCAAGCAGGGACAGGGGGTTTACACTGAAGCTTTCTTT.

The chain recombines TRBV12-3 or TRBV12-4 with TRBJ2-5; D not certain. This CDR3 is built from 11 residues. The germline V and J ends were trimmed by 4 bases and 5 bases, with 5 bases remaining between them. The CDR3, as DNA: TGTGCCAGCAGTTACTTGGAGACCCAGTACTTC. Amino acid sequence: CASSYLETQYF.

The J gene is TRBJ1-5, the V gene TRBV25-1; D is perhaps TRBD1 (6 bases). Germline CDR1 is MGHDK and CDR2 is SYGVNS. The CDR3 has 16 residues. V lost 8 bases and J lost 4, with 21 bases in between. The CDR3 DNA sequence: TGTGCCAGCTCCCCCCGGGGTGGGGGCACAAATCAGCCCCAGCATTTT. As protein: CASSPRGGGTNQPQHF. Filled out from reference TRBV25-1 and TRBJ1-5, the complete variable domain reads EADIYQTPRYLVIGTGKKITLECSQTMGHDKMYWYQQDPGMELHLIHYSYGVNSTEKGDLSSESTVSRIRTEHFPLTLESARPSHTSQYLCASSPRGGGTNQPQHFGDGTRLSIL.

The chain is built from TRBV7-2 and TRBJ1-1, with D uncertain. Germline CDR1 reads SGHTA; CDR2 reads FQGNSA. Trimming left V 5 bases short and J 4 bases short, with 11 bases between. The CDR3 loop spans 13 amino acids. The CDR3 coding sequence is TGTGCCAGCAGCCCTAGCTGGGGCACTGAAGCTTTCTTT. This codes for CASSPSWGTEAFF.